Listed below are T cell receptor beta chains from one sample, sequenced in a study of patients and donors after allogeneic stem cell transplantation. TCRdb passed the RT-PCR reads through MiXCR, listing each CDR3 protein once. The repertoire holds hundreds of thousands of distinct CDR3 sequences, with 35% to 45% as singletons. The sample consisted of blood, either unsorted or a sorted T cell fraction (not recorded which). Receptors were obtained from a human donor who was either an allogeneic HSCT recipient or a stem cell or donor lymphocyte infusion donor (not recorded which). It is not recorded whose cells these are; they may come from a transplant donor. The CDR3 runs from the conserved cysteine through the conserved F or W. The D gene is left open where the match is weak. Rows give clone size only sometimes, using once, few, many, or a class for an expanded clone.

D gene,CDR3 length,J gene,clone size,V gene,CDR3 protein,CDR3 DNA
NA,14,TRBJ1-2,NA,TRBV7-2,CASSLVLAGYGYTF,TGTGCCAGCAGCTTAGTTTTGGCAGGCTATGGCTACACCTTC
NA,15,TRBJ2-5,few,TRBV4-2,CASSPSMHPRETQYF,TGTGCCAGCAGCCCCAGCATGCACCCCCGAGAGACCCAGTACTTC
NA,14,TRBJ2-3,NA,TRBV27,CASSDFGGVDTQYF,TGTGCCAGCAGTGACTTTGGGGGCGTAGATACGCAGTATTTT
TRBD1,15,TRBJ2-7,large,TRBV27,CASSPRTGNTYEQYF,TGTGCCAGCAGTCCCCGGACAGGAAATACCTACGAGCAGTACTTC
TRBD1,14,TRBJ1-3,few,TRBV10-3,CATEGTGTGNTIYF,TGTGCCACCGAGGGGACAGGGACTGGAAACACCATATATTTT
NA,13,TRBJ2-1,NA,TRBV4-3,CASSQDLWNEQFF,TGCGCCAGCAGCCAAGACTTGTGGAATGAGCAGTTCTTC
NA,16,TRBJ2-2,NA,TRBV9,CASSVGGTPNTGELFF,TGTGCCAGCAGCGTAGGTGGGACACCGAACACCGGGGAGCTGTTTTTT
TRBD1,15,TRBJ1-2,NA,TRBV12-3/TRBV12-4,CASSYRGTGGKGYTF,TGTGCCAGCAGTTATAGGGGGACAGGGGGCAAAGGCTACACCTTC
NA,12,TRBJ2-1,once,TRBV7-8,CASRIGLNEQFF,TGTGCCAGCAGGATTGGCCTCAATGAGCAGTTCTTC
NA,14,TRBJ1-1,NA,TRBV7-2,CASSPRHWNTEAFF,TGTGCCAGCAGCCCCAGACATTGGAACACTGAAGCTTTCTTT
TRBD1,16,TRBJ2-1,NA,TRBV7-9,CASSPRTGGDYNEQFF,TGTGCCAGCAGCCCGCGGACAGGGGGAGACTACAATGAGCAGTTCTTC
TRBD2,15,TRBJ2-3,NA,TRBV15,CATSRGLAVTDTQYF,TGTGCCACCAGCAGAGGACTAGCGGTCACAGATACGCAGTATTTT
NA,12,TRBJ1-5,many,TRBV12-3/TRBV12-4,CASSLPNQPQHF,TGTGCCAGCAGCCTCCCCAATCAGCCCCAGCATTTT
NA,14,TRBJ1-1,NA,TRBV5-1,CASSFMDTNTEAFF,TGCGCCAGCAGCTTCATGGACACGAACACTGAAGCTTTCTTT
NA,13,TRBJ1-2,NA,TRBV14,CASSQLQGYGYTF,TGTGCCAGCAGCCAGCTCCAGGGTTATGGCTACACCTTC
NA,14,TRBJ1-6,NA,TRBV2,CASTTTHYNSPLHF,TGTGCCAGCACCACTACACATTATAATTCACCCCTCCACTTT
NA,14,TRBJ1-2,few,TRBV20-1,CSARGTDLIYGYTF,TGCAGTGCTAGAGGGACAGATCTTATCTATGGCTACACCTTC
NA,13,TRBJ1-5,NA,TRBV4-1,CASSQDRHQPQHF,TGCGCCAGCAGCCAAGATCGGCATCAGCCCCAGCATTTT
TRBD2,17,TRBJ2-5,NA,TRBV3-1,CASSQAEAGATKETQYF,TGTGCCAGCAGCCAAGCCGAAGCGGGGGCCACGAAAGAGACCCAGTACTTC
TRBD2,16,TRBJ2-5,few,TRBV4-2,CASSQVYQSGAETQYF,TGTGCCAGCAGCCAAGTCTATCAAAGCGGGGCGGAGACCCAGTACTTC
NA,14,TRBJ1-5,few,TRBV20-1,CSAKQTYSNQPQHF,TGCAGTGCTAAACAGACTTATAGCAATCAGCCCCAGCATTTT
NA,15,TRBJ2-6,NA,TRBV28,CASSPTGPGANVLTF,TGTGCCAGCAGCCCAACAGGTCCTGGGGCCAACGTCCTGACTTTC
NA,15,TRBJ1-6,many,TRBV20-1,CSARPPSSYNSPLHF,TGCAGTGCTAGACCGCCAAGCTCCTATAATTCACCCCTCCACTTT
NA,14,TRBJ1-1,NA,TRBV3-1,CASIQGFGNTEAFF,TGTGCCAGCATCCAGGGCTTTGGGAACACTGAAGCTTTCTTT
NA,15,TRBJ2-5,few,TRBV10-3,CAISESMGGAETQYF,TGTGCCATCAGTGAGTCGATGGGTGGGGCGGAGACCCAGTACTTC
NA,15,TRBJ1-1,few,TRBV7-3,CASSREGRGGTEAFF,TGTGCCAGCAGCCGGGAGGGCAGGGGAGGAACTGAAGCTTTCTTT
NA,15,TRBJ2-5,NA,TRBV21-1,CASSKALRQRETQYF,TGTGCCAGCAGCAAAGCGCTGAGGCAGCGGGAGACCCAGTACTTC
TRBD2,18,TRBJ2-5,NA,TRBV6-2/TRBV6-3,CASSYWIILAGRKETQYF,TGTGCCAGCAGTTACTGGATCATACTAGCGGGGCGAAAAGAGACCCAGTACTTC
NA,14,TRBJ1-2,NA,TRBV20-1,CSARDRVSNYGYTF,TGCAGTGCTAGAGACAGGGTCTCTAACTATGGCTACACCTTC
TRBD2,14,TRBJ2-7,few,TRBV20-1,CSAVRTSGRDEQYF,TGCAGTGCCGTACGGACTAGCGGGCGGGACGAGCAGTACTTC
NA,16,TRBJ1-5,NA,TRBV10-3,CAISETADKSNQPQHF,TGTGCCATCAGTGAGACCGCGGACAAGAGCAATCAGCCCCAGCATTTT
NA,14,TRBJ1-1,NA,TRBV29-1,CSVVGRQVNTEAFF,TGCAGCGTTGTGGGCCGGCAGGTGAACACTGAAGCTTTCTTT
TRBD2,15,TRBJ2-3,NA,TRBV24-1,CATSVERGGLDTQYF,TGTGCCACCAGTGTCGAGCGGGGGGGCCTAGATACGCAGTATTTT
TRBD1,15,TRBJ1-2,few,TRBV29-1,CSVGGRQGFTYGYTF,TGCAGCGTTGGAGGTCGACAGGGATTCACCTATGGCTACACCTTC
TRBD2,10,TRBJ2-3,NA,TRBV29-1,CSVGTSQQYF,TGCAGCGTGGGGACTAGCCAACAGTATTTT
NA,15,TRBJ1-1,few,TRBV5-1,CASRIDGEVNTEAFF,TGCGCCAGTCGCATAGATGGCGAAGTGAACACTGAAGCTTTCTTT
NA,13,TRBJ2-7,few,TRBV27,CASSLARATKQYF,TGTGCCAGCAGTTTAGCTAGGGCGACCAAGCAGTACTTC
TRBD2,15,TRBJ2-5,NA,TRBV20-1,CSASSSGGLGETQYF,TGCAGTGCCAGCTCTAGCGGGGGCCTTGGAGAGACCCAGTACTTC
TRBD1,15,TRBJ1-3,few,TRBV30,CAWRDTGGSGNTIYF,TGTGCCTGGAGAGATACAGGGGGATCTGGAAACACCATATATTTT
NA,15,TRBJ1-3,NA,TRBV12-3/TRBV12-4,CASSLEMGNGNTIYF,TGTGCCAGCAGTTTAGAAATGGGCAATGGAAACACCATATATTTT
TRBD2,18,TRBJ2-3,few,TRBV12-3/TRBV12-4,CASSGLAGPSPSTDTQYF,TGTGCCAGCAGTGGACTAGCGGGGCCGTCCCCTAGCACAGATACGCAGTATTTT
NA,14,TRBJ1-1,NA,TRBV10-3,CATSQIQLNTEAFF,TGTGCCACCAGTCAGATACAGCTGAACACTGAAGCTTTCTTT
TRBD1,15,TRBJ2-7,once,TRBV12-3/TRBV12-4,CASSLQAGGEREQYF,TGTGCCAGCAGTTTGCAGGCAGGGGGAGAACGCGAGCAGTACTTC
TRBD1,14,TRBJ2-3,NA,TRBV4-3,CASSRLTGTDTQYF,TGCGCCAGCAGTCGCTTGACAGGGACAGATACGCAGTATTTT